The clone carrying this T cell receptor beta chain was observed a handful of times. The antigen remains unidentified. The CDR3 is 15 residues long. The V gene lost 2 bases and the J gene lost 0 bases, with 8 bases spanning the gap. Germline V gene sequence: CDR1 ENHRY, CDR2 SYGVKD. This table comes from immunoSEQ multiplex PCR, and its TCRdb copy is limited to in-frame clones, with some not included. The sample comprises around 11,000 clones, approximately 70% of which are singletons, and 13% to 15% rests with the top ten. This sample is drawn from a study of chemoradiotherapy in HPV16-positive cancers. Study details: Functional T-cell assays on a couple of HPV16-positive patients' cells defined candidate HPV-specific clones and common TCR motifs.

Study-wide results and caveats: Candidate HPV-specific clones and E7-related TCR motifs grew in tumor during treatment. For HPV16-positive patients, expanding HPV-responsive T cells associated with longer recurrence-free survival.

Over chemoradiotherapy, repertoires were sampled more than once. This material was obtained from a patient who underwent chemoradiotherapy. This chain uses TRBV10-3 with TRBJ2-1; no definite D call. The sequence was collected from a human donor with HPV-associated anogenital cancer. The CDR3 is CAISERTSSYNEQFF. The CDR3 DNA sequence: TGTGCCATCAGTGAGAGGACCAGCTCCTACAATGAGCAGTTCTTC.